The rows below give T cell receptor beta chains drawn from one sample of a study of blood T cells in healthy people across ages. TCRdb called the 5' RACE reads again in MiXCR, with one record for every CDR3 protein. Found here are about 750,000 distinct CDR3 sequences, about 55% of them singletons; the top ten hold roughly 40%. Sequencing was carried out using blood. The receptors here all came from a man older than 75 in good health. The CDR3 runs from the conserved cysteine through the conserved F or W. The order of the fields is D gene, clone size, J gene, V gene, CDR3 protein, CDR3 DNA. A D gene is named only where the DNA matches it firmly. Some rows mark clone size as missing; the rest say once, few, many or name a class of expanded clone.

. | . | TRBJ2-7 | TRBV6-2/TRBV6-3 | CASNNGLEQYF | TGTGCCAGCAACAACGGGCTTGAGCAGTACTTC
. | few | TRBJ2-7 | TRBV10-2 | CASASPSYEQYF | TGCGCCAGCGCCTCACCCTCCTACGAGCAGTACTTC
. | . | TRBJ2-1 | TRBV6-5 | CASSYSPSWGETQFF | TGTGCCAGCAGTTACTCCCCCTCTTGGGGAGAGACCCAGTTCTTC
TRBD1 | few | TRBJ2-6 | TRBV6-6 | CASSSSGTGVLTF | TGTGCCAGCAGTTCCTCGGGGACAGGTGTCCTGACTTTC
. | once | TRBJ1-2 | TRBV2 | CASSEQGISDYGYTF | TGTGCCAGCAGTGAACAGGGGATCTCGGACTATGGCTACACCTTC
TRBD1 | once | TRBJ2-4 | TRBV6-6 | CASSYSKDRGREQYF | TGTGCCAGCAGTTACTCGAAGGACAGGGGTAGGGAGCAGTACTTC
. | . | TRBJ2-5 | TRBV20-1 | CSALGSKGISEETQYF | TGCAGTGCCCTAGGGTCCAAGGGAATTTCTGAAGAGACCCAGTACTTC
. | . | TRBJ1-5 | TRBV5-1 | CASSGGDNQPQHF | TGCGCCAGCAGCGGGGGGGATAATCAGCCCCAGCATTTT
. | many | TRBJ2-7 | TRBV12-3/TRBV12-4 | CASSFVGYEQYF | TGTGCCAGCAGCTTCGTTGGCTACGAGCAGTACTTC
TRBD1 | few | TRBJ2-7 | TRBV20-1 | CSARDLDRGISYEQYF | TGCAGTGCTAGAGATCTGGACAGGGGAATTTCCTACGAGCAGTACTTC
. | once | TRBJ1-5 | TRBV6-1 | CASVVQGPDQPQHF | TGTGCCAGCGTGGTCCAGGGCCCGGATCAGCCCCAGCATTTT
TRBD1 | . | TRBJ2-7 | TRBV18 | CASSPIQGDDEQYF | TGTGCCAGCTCACCGATCCAGGGGGATGACGAGCAGTACTTC
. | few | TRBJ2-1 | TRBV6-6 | CASSARVGSFDEQFF | TGTGCCAGCAGTGCCCGGGTAGGAAGTTTCGATGAGCAGTTCTTC
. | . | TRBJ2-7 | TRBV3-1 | CASSRTPRVSYEQYF | TGTGCCAGCAGCCGGACCCCGCGCGTCTCCTACGAGCAGTACTTC
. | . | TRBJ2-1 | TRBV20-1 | CSARVPVGGEQFF | TGCAGTGCTAGAGTCCCAGTCGGTGGTGAGCAGTTCTTC
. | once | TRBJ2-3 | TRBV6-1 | CASSEAGQGYRYAYF | TGTGCCAGCAGTGAAGCGGGCCAGGGCTACAGATACGCGTATTTT
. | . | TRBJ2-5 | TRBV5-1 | CASSPNRETQYF | TGTGCCAGCAGCCCGAACCGTGAGACCCAGTACTTC